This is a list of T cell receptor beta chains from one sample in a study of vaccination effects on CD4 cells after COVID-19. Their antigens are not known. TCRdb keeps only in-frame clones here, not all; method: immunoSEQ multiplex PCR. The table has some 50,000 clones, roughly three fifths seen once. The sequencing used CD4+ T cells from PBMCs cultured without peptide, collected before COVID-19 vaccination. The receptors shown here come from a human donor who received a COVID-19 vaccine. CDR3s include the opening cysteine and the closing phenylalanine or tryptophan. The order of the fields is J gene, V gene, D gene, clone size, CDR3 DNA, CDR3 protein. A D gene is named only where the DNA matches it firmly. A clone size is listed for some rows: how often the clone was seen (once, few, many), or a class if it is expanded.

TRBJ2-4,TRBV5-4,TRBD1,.,TGTGCCAGCAGCGTACAGGGGGCCTCGAACATTCAGTACTTC,CASSVQGASNIQYF
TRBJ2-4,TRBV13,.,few,TGTGCCAGCAGACAGGGACTAGCCAAAAACATTCAGTACTTC,CASRQGLAKNIQYF
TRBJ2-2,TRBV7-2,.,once,TGTGCCAGCAGCTCGGGGGCACTAGGGAACACCGGGGAGCTGTTTTTT,CASSSGALGNTGELFF
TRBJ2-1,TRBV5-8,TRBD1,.,TGTGCCAGCAGCTGGGGACAGGGTGGGCAGTTCTTC,CASSWGQGGQFF
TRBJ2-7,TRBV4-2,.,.,TGTGCCAGCAGCCAAATTGGCGGGAACGCCTACGAGCAGTACTTC,CASSQIGGNAYEQYF
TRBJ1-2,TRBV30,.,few,TGTGCCTGGAGGGGCTCGGGTCGGGGCTACACCTTC,CAWRGSGRGYTF
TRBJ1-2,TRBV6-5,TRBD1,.,TGTGCCAGCAGTTCCGGGACAGGGGGCTACGGCTACACCTTC,CASSSGTGGYGYTF
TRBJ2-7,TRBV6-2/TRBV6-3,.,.,TGTGCCAGCAGTCTGCAGATAGGCTCTTACGAGCAGTACTTC,CASSLQIGSYEQYF
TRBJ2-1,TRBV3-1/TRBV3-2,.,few,TGTGCCAGCAGCCTCCTCGGAGGGGGTGAGCAGTTCTTC,CASSLLGGGEQFF
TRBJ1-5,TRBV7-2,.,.,TGTGCCAGCAGTTGGAGGGGACGGAATCAGCCCCAGCATTTT,CASSWRGRNQPQHF
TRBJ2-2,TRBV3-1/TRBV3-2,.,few,TGTGCCAGCAGCCAATCAGGAAGTGTATCGGACACCGGGGAGCTGTTTTTT,CASSQSGSVSDTGELFF
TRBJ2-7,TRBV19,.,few,TGTGCCAGTACACAGGGCTACGAGCAGTACTTC,CASTQGYEQYF
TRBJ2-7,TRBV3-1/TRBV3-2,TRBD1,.,TGTGCCAGCAGCCAAGAGACAGGGATGCGCTACGAGCAGTACTTC,CASSQETGMRYEQYF
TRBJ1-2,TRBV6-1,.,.,TGTGCCAGCAGTGAAGCTAGGTACTATGGCTACACCTTC,CASSEARYYGYTF
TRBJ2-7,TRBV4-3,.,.,TGCGCCAGCAGCCGAGACCTCGGGACGGATCCCTACGAGCAGTACTTC,CASSRDLGTDPYEQYF
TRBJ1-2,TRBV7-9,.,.,TGTGCCAGCAGCGGCATGGGATCGGGGCTCTATGGCTACACCTTC,CASSGMGSGLYGYTF
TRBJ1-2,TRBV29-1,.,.,TGCAGCGTCGAAGGGGGGGCTAACTATGGCTACACCTTC,CSVEGGANYGYTF
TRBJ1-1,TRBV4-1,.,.,TGCGCCAGTGGGGAGTTTGACACTGAAGCTTTCTTT,CASGEFDTEAFF
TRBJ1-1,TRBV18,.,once,TGTGCCAGCTCACCATCCTTAACAGGGTTAAACACTGAAGCTTTCTTT,CASSPSLTGLNTEAFF
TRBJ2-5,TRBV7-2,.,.,TGTGCCAGCAGCTTAGTGGCTGGGGGGATAGAGACCCAGTACTTC,CASSLVAGGIETQYF
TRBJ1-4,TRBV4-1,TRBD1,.,TGCGCCAGCAGCCGGGGACAGCGTCGTGTTGAAAAACTGTTTTTT,CASSRGQRRVEKLFF
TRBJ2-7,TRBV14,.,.,TGTGCCAGCAGCCAAGACTTTATGGGGACGGATTCCTACGAGCAGTACTTC,CASSQDFMGTDSYEQYF